This T cell receptor (beta chain) was sequenced during a study of tumor-infiltrating lymphocytes in primary liver carcinoma. Co-extracted RNA and DNA came from approximately 20-30 mg of unsorted bulk tissue. Germline V gene data show CDR1 as ENHRY and CDR2 as SYGVKD. The length of the CDR3 is 15 residues. About this clonotype itself: A much larger clonotype is one base distant, so this may be a read error.

Starting from around 500 ng of total RNA, TCR beta cDNA was produced with a primer in the constant region. Libraries covering TCR beta were generated through three nested multiplex PCR rounds (using a slightly modified ARM-PCR). With TRBV1-TRBV30 forward primers and a C-beta reverse primer, the first two PCR rounds were run for 10 to 11 cycles each. TCRdb processed the multiplex PCR reads anew with MiXCR; each CDR3 protein has one entry. In the table there are 25,000 to 35,000 distinct CDR3 sequences, less than 80% of which are singletons. Material: liver tumor tissue from sampling region 5. This sample's subset: tumor region T5, tumor centre. The chain has TRBV10-3 and TRBJ1-2, with 7 bases identical to TRBD1. This sequence was found in a man in his forties or fifties with primary liver carcinoma and hepatitis B virus infection. The CDR3 sequence: CAISATGSVGYGYAF. In DNA form, the CDR3 reads TGTGCCATCAGTGCGACAGGGTCGGTCGGATATGGCTACGCCTTC.